This T cell receptor (beta chain) stems from a study of OX40 agonist ivuxolimab in advanced cancers. Study-level findings and limits: Clones of CD4+ and CD8+ blood T cells grew by week 6 at doses of 0.1 to 3.0 mg/kg.

Profiled with immunoSEQ multiplex PCR; TCRdb holds only in-frame clones, not every one. The profile shows about 47,000 clones, 84% of them singletons. This CDR3 contains 15 residues. Germline V gene data show CDR1 as SEHNR and CDR2 as FQNEAQ (reference sequence). On this clone: The antigen is undetermined.

This chain uses TRBV7-9 with TRBJ2-5, with TRBD1 identical over 8 bases. The J call is in doubt because the DNA end fits TRBJ2-7 better. This clonotype originated in an adult with an advanced solid tumor such as melanoma, head and neck, liver or kidney cancer. Specimen: CD4+ or CD8+ T cells sorted from blood, collected in a trial of the OX40 agonist ivuxolimab. CDR3 in amino acids: CASSLAGQGAYEQYF. The CDR3, as DNA: TGTGCCAGCAGCTTAGCGGGCCAGGGGGCTTACGAGCAGTACTTC.